Below are 8 T cell receptor beta chains sequenced from a single sample in a study of cytomegalovirus exposure and HLA in healthy donors. Vbeta (60) and Jbeta (13) primers were used in the PCR. Assay used: immunoSEQ multiplex PCR; TCRdb lists only in-frame clones, some missing. The table lists 85,000 to 110,000 clones, more than 75% of them singletons. The sample consisted of PBMCs. The origin of the receptors is a woman between 18 and 29 years old in good health and CMV-seropositive.

A word on this clone: Germline and junction disagree at one end, which may indicate a read error. The chain carries TRBV7-9 and TRBJ1-1; D ambiguous. The germline CDR1 and CDR2 sequences are SEHNR and FQNEAQ (reference sequence). This CDR3 region has 12 residues. The CDR3 nucleotides read TGTTCCAGCAGCGTCATGAACACTGAAGCTTTCTTT. Its translation is CSSSVMNTEAFF.

The genes are TRBV5-5 and TRBJ1-1; TRBD1 aligns across 8 bases. Germline loops: CDR1 SGHKS, CDR2 YYEKEE (reference sequence). With 4 bases clipped from V and 0 bases from J, the junction kept 2 bases outside the gene matches. The CDR3 covers 14 residues. In DNA, the CDR3 is TGTGCCAGCAGCCGGGACAGGCTGAACACTGAAGCTTTCTTT. This translates into CASSRDRLNTEAFF.

The chain carries TRBV12-5 and TRBJ1-2, with D uncertain. Germline V lookup: CDR1 LGHNT, CDR2 FRNRAP. The V gene lost 7 bases and the J gene lost 5 bases, with 20 bases spanning the gap. The CDR3 consists of 15 residues. The CDR3 DNA is TGTGCTAGTGCTCTAGGCAGTCCCGACTCATATGGCTACACCTTC. This codes for CASALGSPDSYGYTF.

The J gene is TRBJ2-5, the V gene TRBV7-8, with D maybe TRBD1 (6 bases). Germline lookup yields CDR1 SGHVS and CDR2 FQNEAQ. V gave up 5 bases and J gave up 1 base, with 17 bases separating them. CDR3 length equals 16 residues. Written as DNA, the CDR3 is TGTGCCAGCAGCGGCCGACGGACAGTCGCCCAAGAGACCCAGTACTTC. Translating gives CASSGRRTVAQETQYF.

This chain connects TRBV5-1 to TRBJ2-2; D call uncertain. Looked up from germline, CDR1 is SGHRS and CDR2 is YFSETQ. The V end lost 4 bases, the J end lost 2 bases, and 6 bases lay between the germline ends. This CDR3 has 13 amino acids. The CDR3 sequence is CASSGTNTGELFF. The CDR3 DNA sequence: TGCGCCAGCAGCGGCACCAACACCGGGGAGCTGTTTTTT.

The sample holds a few counts of this clone. V gene TRBV13 combines with J gene TRBJ2-7, with 7 bases fitting TRBD1. The CDR3 spans 15 residues. Germline CDR1 PRHDT, CDR2 FYEKMQ (reference sequence). V shed 3 bases and J 3 bases; nucleotides not matched to a gene: 8. The CDR3 sequence is CASSFRQGSFYEQYF. The CDR3 coding sequence is TGTGCCAGCAGCTTTCGACAGGGTAGTTTCTACGAGCAGTACTTC. The variable domain in full, completed from reference TRBV13 and TRBJ2-7, reads AAGVIQSPRHLIKEKRETATLKCYPIPRHDTVYWYQQGPGQDPQFLISFYEKMQSDKGSIPDRFSAQQFSDYHSELNMSSLELGDSALYFCASSFRQGSFYEQYFGPGTRLTVT.

The J gene is TRBJ2-7, the V gene TRBV27; 8 bases fit TRBD2. V gave up 5 bases and J gave up 4 bases; unmatched junction bases: 10. CDR3 length equals 15 residues. Germline V lookup: CDR1 MNHEY, CDR2 SMNVEV (reference sequence). In DNA, the CDR3 is TGTGCCAGCAGTCTCCAAGGCGGGAGGTCATACGAGCAGTACTTC. Amino acid sequence: CASSLQGGRSYEQYF.

The gene calls are TRBV27 and TRBJ1-5; D ambiguous. Germline lookup yields CDR1 MNHEY and CDR2 SMNVEV (reference sequence). This CDR3 spans 13 amino acids. Deletions cut 3 bases from V and 6 bases from J, with 9 bases between. The CDR3 region is CASSFREGQPQHF. CDR3 coding DNA: TGTGCCAGCAGTTTCCGGGAGGGTCAGCCCCAGCATTTT.